The TCR beta chain described here comes from a study of T cell repertoires in cytomegalovirus infection. As for the study in general: HLA-B-restricted CMV epitopes that are well studied were used alongside recently identified HLA-C-restricted ones. The public TCR beta signatures pointed to both CMV infection and matching HLA type. Study results and caveats: Clonotype analysis showed dominance of the ex vivo response by HLA-C-restricted CMV-specific TCR beta clonotypes.

As for this clonotype: As yet, its antigen is unknown.

The J segment lost 2 bases and the V segment lost 2 bases, leaving 3 bases of the junction unmatched. The CDR3 length is 16 residues. Germline-derived CDR1 and CDR2 are SGHDT and YYEEEE. One entry per CDR3 protein results from TCRdb running MiXCR on the reads. The sample contains some 110,000 distinct CDR3 sequences, over 30% of which appear only once. This clonotype was sampled from a human donor in good health (CMV status not recorded). Some clones in this sample may be carry-over from other donors' samples. The source material was CD8+ T cells from cultured PBMCs, sampled from culture after CMV antigen stimulation. The J gene is TRBJ2-1, the V gene TRBV5-6, with 11 nucleotides matching TRBD1. CDR3 loop: CASSFAGQGAYNEQFF. The CDR3 DNA reads TGTGCCAGCAGCTTTGCGGGACAGGGGGCCTACAATGAGCAGTTCTTC.